The 28 T cell receptor beta chains given below trace back to one sample, sequenced in a study of cytomegalovirus exposure and HLA in healthy donors. Primers: 60 Vbeta forward and 13 Jbeta reverse. The protocol was immunoSEQ multiplex PCR, while the TCRdb copy is restricted to in-frame clones and leaves out a portion. This table has hundreds of thousands of clones, 70% to 85% appearing once. Sequencing was done on a sample of PBMCs. Receptors were obtained from a male donor in good health and CMV-seronegative.

The chain links TRBV28 to TRBJ2-5; D is unclear. CDR3 size: 13 residues. Trimming cost V 2 bases and J 3 bases, with 7 bases left between them. Germline V gene data show CDR1 as MDHEN and CDR2 as SYDVKM. CDR3: CASSLRSKETQYF. CDR3 sequence (DNA): TGTGCCAGCAGTTTACGGTCAAAAGAGACCCAGTACTTC.

This chain connects TRBV25-1 to TRBJ1-2; 8 bases align to TRBD1. Germline V gene data show CDR1 as MGHDK and CDR2 as SYGVNS. The CDR3 length is 17 residues. J lost 4 bases, V lost 5 bases, and 15 bases had no gene match. Written as DNA, the CDR3 is TGTGCCAGCAGTCACCCCCAAGGGACAGGACTACTCTATGGCTACACCTTC. Protein sequence: CASSHPQGTGLLYGYTF.

This sequence joins TRBV2 and TRBJ1-1; D gene uncertain. Germline V gene data show CDR1 as SNHLY and CDR2 as FYNNEI. V shed 6 bases and J shed 11 bases, with 19 bases lying between them. The CDR3 totals 13 residues. Here the CDR3 DNA reads TGTGCCAGCAGCGCCCAGGTAACAGACTACGCTTTCTTT. Its protein is CASSAQVTDYAFF.

The rearrangement links TRBV28 to TRBJ2-6; 8 nucleotides line up with TRBD2. Per the germline V gene, CDR1 is MDHEN and CDR2 is SYDVKM. Unmatched junction bases numbered 5, after V lost 1 base and J lost 0 bases. The CDR3 runs to 18 residues. The CDR3 sequence: CASSLYGLAGSGANVLTF. The CDR3 DNA follows: TGTGCCAGCAGTTTATACGGGCTAGCGGGCTCTGGGGCCAACGTCCTGACTTTC.

The chain has TRBV7-9 and TRBJ2-5, with D uncertain. The closer fit of TRBJ2-7 to the DNA end suggests the J call may be wrong. The CDR3 is 13 amino acids. Germline V gene data show CDR1 as SEHNR and CDR2 as FQNEAQ (reference sequence). The CDR3 here is CASSFYRDYEQYF. CDR3 DNA: TGTGCCAGCAGCTTCTACAGAGACTACGAGCAGTACTTC.

V usage is TRBV28 and J usage is TRBJ2-3; no firm D call. CDR3 length: 14 amino acids. Germline assignment: CDR1 MDHEN and CDR2 SYDVKM. Trimming left V 2 bases short and J 2 bases short, with 8 bases between. CDR3 DNA sequence: TGTGCCAGCAGTTTACCCGGTCCCACAGATACGCAGTATTTT. This gives the protein CASSLPGPTDTQYF. Complete variable domain (other parts from reference TRBV28 and TRBJ2-3): DVKVTQSSRYLVKRTGEKVFLECVQDMDHENMFWYRQDPGLGLRLIYFSYDVKMKEKGDIPEGYSVSREKKERFSLILESASTNQTSMYLCASSLPGPTDTQYFGPGTRLTVL.

The gene calls are TRBV28 and TRBJ2-2; D is uncertain. Germline CDR1 is MDHEN and CDR2 is SYDVKM. Trimming pared 6 bases from V and 2 bases from J, leaving 4 bases between. The CDR3 covers 12 residues. The CDR3 protein is CASRTNTGELFF. Here the CDR3 DNA reads TGTGCCAGCAGAACTAACACCGGGGAGCTGTTTTTT.

The rearrangement uses TRBV5-1 and TRBJ2-7; 7 positions agree with TRBD1. The CDR3 totals 14 residues. J lost 7 bases, V lost 3 bases, and 10 bases had no gene match. Germline CDR1 and CDR2: SGHRS and YFSETQ. CDR3 sequence (DNA): TGCGCCAGCAGCTCCGAGGGGACAGTTGGGGAGCAGTACTTC. Its protein product is CASSSEGTVGEQYF. Drawing the rest from reference TRBV5-1 and TRBJ2-7, the complete variable domain is KAGVTQTPRYLIKTRGQQVTLSCSPISGHRSVSWYQQTPGQGLQFLFEYFSETQRNKGNFPGRFSGRQFSNSRSEMNVSTLELGDSALYLCASSSEGTVGEQYFGPGTRLTVT.

This clone is classed as medium-sized (0.01 to 0.1%). The chain couples TRBV29-1 to TRBJ1-1; TRBD1 agrees at 10 bases. J gave up 3 bases and V 7 bases, and 2 bases lay outside the gene matches. Germline-derived CDR1 and CDR2 are SQVTM and ANQGSEA. The CDR3 spans 12 residues. This CDR3 is CSAGQGDTEAFF. The CDR3 nucleotides read TGCAGCGCTGGACAGGGGGACACTGAAGCTTTCTTT.

This chain joins TRBV27 and TRBJ2-7; perhaps TRBD2 as D (6 bases). Per the germline V gene, CDR1 is MNHEY and CDR2 is SMNVEV (reference sequence). Trimming removed 8 bases at V and 2 bases at J, with 16 bases between. The CDR3 has 14 residues. CDR3 in amino acids: CASGGVGVPYEQYF. The CDR3 DNA reads as TGTGCCAGCGGAGGGGTGGGGGTCCCCTACGAGCAGTACTTC.

The chain combines TRBV6-1 with TRBJ2-2, with unresolved D. Germline loops: CDR1 MNHNS, CDR2 SASEGT. The CDR3 is 13 amino acids. V was pared by 7 bases and J by 1 base, with 7 bases between. The CDR3 DNA sequence: TGTGCCAGCAATCCGGTGAACACCGGGGAGCTGTTTTTT. Translated, it gives CASNPVNTGELFF.

CDR3 DNA: TGTGCCAGTAGTATCCCGGGACAGGGAAATGAAAAACTGTTTTTT. This codes for CASSIPGQGNEKLFF. This chain connects TRBV19 to TRBJ1-4; TRBD1 matches at 9 bases. Germline CDR1 and CDR2: LNHDA and SQIVND (reference sequence). The CDR3 has 15 residues. J lost 5 bases, V lost 3 bases, and 4 bases had no gene match.

This clone was detected only a few times. V and J are TRBV5-1 and TRBJ2-7; tentatively, D is TRBD2 (6 bases). Germline V lookup: CDR1 SGHRS, CDR2 YFSETQ. V dropped 4 bases and J dropped 1 base, with 18 bases sitting between them. This CDR3 comprises 16 residues. The CDR3 DNA reads as TGCGCCAGCAGCCTTCGATCACTGGGACTTTCCTACGAGCAGTACTTC. As protein: CASSLRSLGLSYEQYF.

This clone was seen more than once but under ten times. V usage is TRBV6-5 and J usage is TRBJ1-1, with a weak D call TRBD1 (5 bases). Germline values: CDR1 MNHEY, CDR2 SVGAGI. Trimming removed 6 bases from V and 7 bases from J, with 15 bases in between. This CDR3 comprises 13 residues. CDR3 DNA sequence: TGTGCCAGCAGCTTCCGCCAGGGATTTGAAGCTTTCTTT. Residues: CASSFRQGFEAFF.

CDR3 amino acids: CAISPTGSNQPQHF. For the CDR3, the DNA is TGTGCCATCAGTCCGACAGGGAGCAATCAGCCCCAGCATTTT. V and J are TRBV10-3 and TRBJ1-5, with 7 nucleotides matching TRBD1. Germline CDR1 is ENHRY and CDR2 is SYGVKD. The CDR3 loop spans 14 amino acids. The ends lost 5 bases at V and 1 base at J; junction bases unmatched: 2.

The genes are TRBV7-8 and TRBJ2-1; 9 nucleotides agree with TRBD2. After removal of 3 bases from V and 4 bases from J, the junction contained 4 bases not matched to a gene. CDR3 length: 15 residues. CDR1 is SGHVS and CDR2 is FQNEAQ in the germline V gene. This CDR3 is CASSLWTSEYNEQFF. CDR3 in DNA: TGTGCCAGCAGCTTGTGGACTAGCGAGTACAATGAGCAGTTCTTC.

The chain is built from TRBV28 and TRBJ2-3; no clear D gene. This CDR3 comprises 13 residues. Trimming shortened V by 7 bases and J by 1 base, and 9 bases separated the two germline ends. Germline V gene sequence: CDR1 MDHEN, CDR2 SYDVKM. CDR3 in DNA: TGTGCCAGCAAAGGAAGCGGCACAGATACGCAGTATTTT. It is translated as CASKGSGTDTQYF. The full variable domain, its missing parts supplied by reference TRBV28 and TRBJ2-3, is DVKVTQSSRYLVKRTGEKVFLECVQDMDHENMFWYRQDPGLGLRLIYFSYDVKMKEKGDIPEGYSVSREKKERFSLILESASTNQTSMYLCASKGSGTDTQYFGPGTRLTVL.

This sequence joins TRBV6-5 and TRBJ1-1; TRBD1 is a possible D gene (5 bases). The length of the CDR3 is 13 residues. Germline V gives CDR1 MNHEY, CDR2 SVGAGI. The germline V and J ends were trimmed by 8 bases and 4 bases, with 14 bases remaining between them. The CDR3 DNA reads as TGTGCCAGCCTACGGGGGACCGGCACTGAAGCTTTCTTT. This translates into CASLRGTGTEAFF.

This clone showed up just a few times. This chain connects TRBV5-6 to TRBJ2-7; TRBD2 matches 10 bases. J gave up 6 bases and V 3 bases, and 6 bases lay outside the gene matches. The length of the CDR3 is 14 residues. The V gene's germline CDR1 is SGHDT and CDR2 YYEEEE. This chain's CDR3 is CASSSAGGPLEQYF. As DNA, the CDR3 is TGTGCCAGCAGCTCAGCGGGAGGGCCCCTCGAGCAGTACTTC.

The chain uses TRBV7-2 and TRBJ2-5; TRBD2 matches at 11 bases. V was clipped by 5 bases and J by 3 bases; unmatched bases: 14. There are 18 residues in the CDR3. The germline CDR1 and CDR2 sequences are SGHTA and FQGNSA. CDR3 nucleotide sequence: TGTGCCAGCAGCCCACGAAGTCATCCGGGACTAGCGGAAGAGACCCAGTACTTC. Translation gives CASSPRSHPGLAEETQYF.

The CDR3 nucleotides read TGCGCCAGCAGCTTGGGTGGGGGGGCGCAAACTGAAGCTTTCTTT. Its protein is CASSLGGGAQTEAFF. This rearrangement joins TRBV5-1 to TRBJ1-1, with D possibly TRBD1 on 6 matching bases. This CDR3 is built from 15 residues. Germline V gives CDR1 SGHRS, CDR2 YFSETQ. V was pared by 0 bases and J by 5 bases, with 14 bases between.

The gene calls are TRBV13 and TRBJ1-5; D possibly corresponds to TRBD1 (6 bases). With 3 bases removed from V and 7 bases from J, the gap between germline ends came to 16 bases. CDR1 is PRHDT, CDR2 FYEKMQ, per germline (reference sequence). The CDR3 loop spans 15 amino acids. This CDR3 reads CASSFARGKVQPQHF. Here the CDR3 DNA reads TGTGCCAGCAGCTTCGCCAGGGGCAAGGTGCAGCCCCAGCATTTT. Using reference TRBV13 and TRBJ1-5 for the parts outside the CDR3, the full variable domain is AAGVIQSPRHLIKEKRETATLKCYPIPRHDTVYWYQQGPGQDPQFLISFYEKMQSDKGSIPDRFSAQQFSDYHSELNMSSLELGDSALYFCASSFARGKVQPQHFGDGTRLSIL.

The chain has TRBV29-1 and TRBJ2-7; 10 nucleotides agree with TRBD1. J gave up 4 bases and V 7 bases, and 1 base lay outside the gene matches. Germline lookup yields CDR1 SQVTM and CDR2 ANQGSEA. The CDR3 has 11 residues. The CDR3 DNA follows: TGCAGCGGGACAGGGGGTTACGAGCAGTACTTC. This gives the protein CSGTGGYEQYF.

The V gene is TRBV29-1, the J gene TRBJ2-7; 7 bases are shared with TRBD1. Germline CDR1 is SQVTM and CDR2 is ANQGSEA. CDR3 length: 12 residues. V lost 8 bases, J lost 2 bases, and 6 bases stayed unmatched. The CDR3 sequence is CSFRTGPYEQYF. Here the CDR3 DNA reads TGCAGCTTCAGGACAGGCCCCTACGAGCAGTACTTC.

The chain is built from TRBV2 and TRBJ2-4; tentatively, D is TRBD1 (6 bases). This CDR3 spans 16 amino acids. The V end was cut by 5 bases, the J end by 0 bases, with 14 bases between. From germline, CDR1 is SNHLY and CDR2 FYNNEI. CDR3 DNA sequence: TGTGCCAGCAGTAGAACCGGGACAACAGCCAAAAACATTCAGTACTTC. Protein sequence: CASSRTGTTAKNIQYF.

The chain links TRBV7-2 to TRBJ1-4, with D possibly TRBD1 on 6 matching bases. V was trimmed by 4 bases and J by 0 bases, leaving 9 bases between them. Germline V lookup: CDR1 SGHTA, CDR2 FQGNSA. This CDR3 contains 15 residues. The CDR3 nucleotides read TGTGCCAGCAGCTATACAGGGACAACTAATGAAAAACTGTTTTTT. It specifies CASSYTGTTNEKLFF.

V usage is TRBV30 and J usage is TRBJ2-7; 8 bases map to TRBD1. The CDR3 has 15 residues. Germline assignment: CDR1 GTSNPN and CDR2 SVGIG (reference sequence). V shed 2 bases, J shed 4 bases, and the junction held 10 bases outside the gene matches. This CDR3 is CAWSTETGVGYEQYF. The CDR3, as DNA: TGTGCCTGGAGTACAGAGACAGGGGTCGGGTACGAGCAGTACTTC. Supplemented by reference TRBV30 and TRBJ2-7, the full variable domain reads SQTIHQWPATLVQPVGSPLSLECTVEGTSNPNLYWYRQAAGRGLQLLFYSVGIGQISSEVPQNLSASRPQDRQFILSSKKLLLSDSGFYLCAWSTETGVGYEQYFGPGTRLTVT.

V gene TRBV5-6 combines with J gene TRBJ1-2, with 7 bases fitting TRBD1. J gave up 6 bases and V 2 bases, and 4 bases lay outside the gene matches. CDR3 size: 13 residues. Germline-derived CDR1 and CDR2 are SGHDT and YYEEEE. The CDR3 is CASSFGRGNGYTF. The CDR3 DNA is TGTGCCAGCAGCTTCGGCAGGGGGAATGGCTACACCTTC.